These 15 T cell receptor beta chains were all obtained from the same sample, sequenced in a study of CD8 T cells in Susac syndrome. RNA amounts of roughly 0.5 to 1 ug underwent reverse transcription with random hexamers. Each CDR3 protein is one row after TCRdb ran MiXCR on the immunoSEQ multiplex PCR reads. Among under 200,000 distinct CDR3 sequences listed, about 95% were seen once. The sample taken for sequencing was CD4+ T cells from PBMCs. These receptors were collected from a human donor in good health.

J is TRBJ2-5 and V is TRBV29-1; D not certain. Germline V gives CDR1 SQVTM, CDR2 ANQGSEA. The CDR3 length is 12 residues. The V and J ends lost 8 bases and 4 bases respectively, with 14 bases between them. CDR3: CSSGPTIETQYF. Here the CDR3 DNA reads TGCAGCTCCGGGCCTACAATAGAGACCCAGTACTTC.

The rearrangement links TRBV20-1 to TRBJ1-6; no clear D. Trimming took 2 bases from V and 3 from J, leaving 8 bases between them. CDR3 length: 14 amino acids. The germline gives CDR1 DFQATT, CDR2 SNEGSKA (reference sequence). The CDR3 region is CSARPGIYNSPLHF. The CDR3 DNA is TGCAGTGCTAGACCTGGGATCTATAATTCACCCCTCCACTTT.

This chain joins TRBV20-1 and TRBJ2-3, with a weak D call TRBD2 (6 bases). CDR1 and CDR2 (germline): DFQATT, SNEGSKA (reference sequence). The germline V and J ends were trimmed by 3 bases and 4 bases, with 11 bases remaining between them. The CDR3 is made up of 13 amino acids. The CDR3 DNA reads TGCAGTGCTAGGCCCGGGGGTCCAGATACGCAGTATTTT. As protein: CSARPGGPDTQYF.

The chain has TRBV4-1 and TRBJ1-1; 8 bases are a match to TRBD1. Germline CDR1 and CDR2: MGHRA and YSYEKL. This CDR3 has 15 amino acids. V lost 6 bases and J lost 3; bases outside the gene matches: 9. The CDR3 loop is CASRPGQGGHTEAFF. The CDR3 DNA is TGCGCCAGCAGACCCGGACAGGGAGGACACACTGAAGCTTTCTTT.

This chain joins TRBV20-1 and TRBJ1-2, with 9 bases lining up with TRBD1. The CDR3 length is 12 residues. In germline, CDR1 is DFQATT, CDR2 SNEGSKA (reference sequence). V trimming: 7 bases; J trimming: 3 bases; junction bases outside the gene matches: 3. The CDR3 protein is CSDRGLDYGYTF. In nucleotides, the CDR3 is TGCAGTGACAGGGGGCTGGACTATGGCTACACCTTC.

The chain recombines TRBV20-1 with TRBJ2-5, with 8 bases matching TRBD1. CDR3 length: 14 residues. V gave up 2 bases and J gave up 4 bases; unmatched junction bases: 6. Germline CDR1 and CDR2: DFQATT and SNEGSKA (reference sequence). As DNA, the CDR3 is TGCAGTGCTAGATCGGCAGGGGGCACAGAGACCCAGTACTTC. The encoded protein is CSARSAGGTETQYF.

The chain uses TRBV2 and TRBJ2-3; TRBD1 matches 12 bases. The CDR3 spans 15 residues. CDR1 is SNHLY, CDR2 FYNNEI, per germline. The J segment lost 5 bases and the V segment lost 6 bases, leaving 6 bases of the junction unmatched. The CDR3, as DNA: TGTGCCAGCAGCCCCGGGACAGGGGGCCTAGATACGCAGTATTTT. Residues: CASSPGTGGLDTQYF.

The chain employs TRBV7-8 and TRBJ1-5; no reliable D call. Germline lookup yields CDR1 SGHVS and CDR2 FQNEAQ. Between the trimmed V and J ends, which lost 0 bases and 2 bases, there was a span of 20 bases. This CDR3 comprises 19 residues. The CDR3 reads CASSLARDRYTEGNQPQHF. The CDR3 DNA sequence: TGTGCCAGCAGCTTAGCGCGAGATCGTTATACTGAGGGCAATCAGCCCCAGCATTTT.

The chain has TRBV11-2 and TRBJ2-3; TRBD1 agrees at 7 bases. With 5 bases clipped from V and 4 bases from J, the junction kept 9 bases outside the gene matches. Germline-derived CDR1 and CDR2 are SGHAT and FQNNGV. CDR3 length: 15 amino acids. The CDR3 nucleotides are TGTGCCAGCAGCCCAAGGGTAGGGGGCGCAGATACGCAGTATTTT. It codes for CASSPRVGGADTQYF.

This sequence joins TRBV29-1 and TRBJ1-2; D unclear. From germline, CDR1 is SQVTM and CDR2 ANQGSEA. V was trimmed by 4 bases and J by 7 bases, leaving 10 bases between them. CDR3 size: 11 residues. CDR3 protein: CSVVAGGGYTF. The CDR3 DNA reads as TGCAGCGTTGTGGCTGGAGGTGGCTACACCTTC.

The rearrangement joins TRBV5-1 to TRBJ2-7, with 8 bases fitting TRBD1. The V gene end was trimmed by 0 bases and the J gene end by 4 bases; junction bases not matched to a gene: 6. Looked up from germline, CDR1 is SGHRS and CDR2 is YFSETQ. CDR3 size: 15 residues. The CDR3 here is CASSLGGTGEYEQYF. The CDR3 DNA sequence: TGCGCCAGCAGCTTGGGGGGGACAGGCGAGTACGAGCAGTACTTC.

This chain links TRBV3-1 with TRBJ1-2, with a weak D call TRBD1 (5 bases). This CDR3 is 12 amino acids long. Germline V gene lookup returns CDR1 LGHDT and CDR2 YNNKEL (reference sequence). Trimming removed 5 bases from V and 6 bases from J, with 10 bases in between. Here the CDR3 DNA reads TGTGCCAGCAGCTTTGGACAAGATGGCTACACCTTC. Amino acid sequence: CASSFGQDGYTF.

The chain has TRBV20-1 and TRBJ1-1, with D uncertain. Germline-derived CDR1 and CDR2 are DFQATT and SNEGSKA (reference sequence). The ends were cut back, 0 bases at V and 6 bases at J, with 11 bases in the middle. This CDR3 contains 13 residues. CDR3: CSAREAKTSEAFF. The CDR3 DNA follows: TGCAGTGCTAGAGAAGCTAAAACTTCTGAAGCTTTCTTT.

This sequence joins TRBV29-1 and TRBJ2-1; a weak D match, TRBD1 (6 bases). CDR3 length: 18 amino acids. The germline CDR1 and CDR2 sequences are SQVTM and ANQGSEA. V was cut by 5 bases and J by 3 bases, with 26 bases left in between. The CDR3 nucleotides read TGCAGCGTTCCTAAACGGGTGAGGGGGTTGCTTGGCTACAATGAGCAGTTCTTC. Protein product: CSVPKRVRGLLGYNEQFF.

V usage is TRBV7-2 and J usage is TRBJ2-5; 7 positions match TRBD2. J gave up 5 bases and V 1 base, and 13 bases lay outside the gene matches. The CDR3 totals 17 residues. The germline V gene has CDR1 SGHTA and CDR2 FQGNSA. The CDR3 coding sequence is TGTGCCAGCAGCTTAGTTCTGGGGGGGATCGAGAGTGAGACCCAGTACTTC. It yields the protein CASSLVLGGIESETQYF.